This T cell receptor (beta chain) was sequenced for a study of blood T cells in healthy people across ages. As to this clonotype: The target antigen is unknown. Possible read error: a much larger clone is one base away.

Study outcomes and limitations: PBMCs went unsorted, and a conclusive naive versus antigen-experienced comparison was therefore prevented.

Sample-barcoded 5' priming and a J-beta primer mix drove a second PCR of roughly 6 to 12 cycles. TCRdb analysed the 5' RACE reads with MiXCR anew, one entry per CDR3 protein. The top ten hold roughly 17% of the sample, which has approximately 810,000 distinct CDR3 sequences, about 30% seen once. For every donor, a draw yielded 7.5 to 10 milliliters of peripheral blood. Per the germline V gene, CDR1 is SGHTA and CDR2 is FQGNSA. V was pared by 1 base and J by 2 bases, with 8 bases of the junction left unmatched. The CDR3 runs to 17 residues. Sequencing was done on a sample of blood. V is TRBV7-2 and J is TRBJ2-5; 9 bases agree with TRBD2. The sequence was collected from a woman aged 80 or over in good health. CDR3 in DNA: TGTGCCAGCAGCTTAGGGGCTAGCGGGGACGTACAAGAGACCCAGTACTTC. Encoded protein: CASSLGASGDVQETQYF. The full variable domain, with the rest looked up from reference TRBV7-2 and TRBJ2-5, is GAGVSQSPSNKVTEKGKDVELRCDPISGHTALYWYRQSLGQGLEFLIYFQGNSAPDKSGLPSDRFSAERTGGSVSTLTIQRTQQEDSAVYLCASSLGASGDVQETQYFGPGTRLLVL.